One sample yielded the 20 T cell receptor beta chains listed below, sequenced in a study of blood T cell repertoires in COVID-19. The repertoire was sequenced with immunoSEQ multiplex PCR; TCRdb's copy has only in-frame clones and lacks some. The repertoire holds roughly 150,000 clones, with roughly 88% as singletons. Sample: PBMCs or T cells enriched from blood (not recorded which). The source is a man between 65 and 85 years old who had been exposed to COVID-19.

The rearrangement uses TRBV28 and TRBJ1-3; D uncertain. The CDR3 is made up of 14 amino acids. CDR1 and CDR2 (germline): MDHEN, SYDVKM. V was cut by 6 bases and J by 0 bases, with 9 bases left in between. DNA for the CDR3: TGTGCCAGCAGACTACCGAGCTCTGGAAACACCATATATTTT. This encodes CASRLPSSGNTIYF.

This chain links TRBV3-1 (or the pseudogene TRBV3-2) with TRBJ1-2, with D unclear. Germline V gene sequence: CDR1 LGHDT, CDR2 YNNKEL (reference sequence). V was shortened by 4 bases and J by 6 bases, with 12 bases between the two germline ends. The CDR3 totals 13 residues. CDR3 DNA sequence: TGTGCCAGCAGCCTCGTCGGTGTTGATGGCTACACCTTC. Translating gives CASSLVGVDGYTF.

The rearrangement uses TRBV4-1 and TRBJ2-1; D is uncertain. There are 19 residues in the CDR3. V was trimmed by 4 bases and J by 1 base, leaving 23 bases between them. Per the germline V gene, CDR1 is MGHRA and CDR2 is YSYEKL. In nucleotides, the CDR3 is TGCGCCAGCAGCCCTCCTCCGGAACAGACACTTCTTTCCTACAATGAGCAGTTCTTC. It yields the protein CASSPPPEQTLLSYNEQFF.

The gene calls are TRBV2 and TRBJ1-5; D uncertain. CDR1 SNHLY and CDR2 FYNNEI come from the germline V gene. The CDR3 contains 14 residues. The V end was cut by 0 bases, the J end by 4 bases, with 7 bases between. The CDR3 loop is CASSEASKNQPQHF. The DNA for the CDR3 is TGTGCCAGCAGTGAAGCGAGTAAGAATCAGCCCCAGCATTTT.

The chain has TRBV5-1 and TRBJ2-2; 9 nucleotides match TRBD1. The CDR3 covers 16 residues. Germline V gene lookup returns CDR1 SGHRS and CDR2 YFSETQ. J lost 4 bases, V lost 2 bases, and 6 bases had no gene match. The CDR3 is CASSLTGGPVTGELFF. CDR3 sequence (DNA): TGCGCCAGCAGCTTAACAGGGGGCCCGGTCACCGGGGAGCTGTTTTTT.

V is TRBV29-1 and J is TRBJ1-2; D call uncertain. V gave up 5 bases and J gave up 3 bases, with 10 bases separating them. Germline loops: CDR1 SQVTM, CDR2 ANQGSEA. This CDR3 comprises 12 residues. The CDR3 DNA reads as TGCAGCGTTCAGGCCTGGGACTATGGCTACACCTTC. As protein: CSVQAWDYGYTF.

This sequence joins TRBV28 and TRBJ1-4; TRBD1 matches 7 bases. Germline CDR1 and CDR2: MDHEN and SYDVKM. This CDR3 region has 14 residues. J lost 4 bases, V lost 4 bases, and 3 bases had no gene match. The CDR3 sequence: CASSYGQVNEKLFF. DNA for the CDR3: TGTGCCAGCAGTTACGGACAGGTTAATGAAAAACTGTTTTTT.

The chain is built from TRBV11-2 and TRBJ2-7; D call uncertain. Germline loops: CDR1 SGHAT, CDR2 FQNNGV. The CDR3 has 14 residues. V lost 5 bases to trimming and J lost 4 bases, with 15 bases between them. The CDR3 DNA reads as TGTGCCAGCAGCCCCCTAGGTGGGTATTACGAGCAGTACTTC. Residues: CASSPLGGYYEQYF.

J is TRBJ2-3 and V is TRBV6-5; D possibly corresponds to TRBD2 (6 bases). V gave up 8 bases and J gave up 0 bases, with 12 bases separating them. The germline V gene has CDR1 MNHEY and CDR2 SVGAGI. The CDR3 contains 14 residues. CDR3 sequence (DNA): TGTGCCAGCCAATGGAGGGTTAGCACAGATACGCAGTATTTT. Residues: CASQWRVSTDTQYF.

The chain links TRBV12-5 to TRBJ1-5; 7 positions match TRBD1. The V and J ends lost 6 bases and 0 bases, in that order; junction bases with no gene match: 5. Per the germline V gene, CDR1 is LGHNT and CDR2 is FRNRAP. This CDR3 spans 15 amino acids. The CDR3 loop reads CASGPGTVSNQPQHF. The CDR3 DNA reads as TGTGCTAGTGGCCCGGGGACAGTTAGCAATCAGCCCCAGCATTTT.

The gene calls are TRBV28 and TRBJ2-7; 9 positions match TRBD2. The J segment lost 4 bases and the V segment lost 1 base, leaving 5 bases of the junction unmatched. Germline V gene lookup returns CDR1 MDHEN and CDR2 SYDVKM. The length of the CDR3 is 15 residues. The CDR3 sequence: CASSLSLAGYYEQYF. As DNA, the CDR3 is TGTGCCAGCAGTTTATCTCTAGCGGGATATTACGAGCAGTACTTC.

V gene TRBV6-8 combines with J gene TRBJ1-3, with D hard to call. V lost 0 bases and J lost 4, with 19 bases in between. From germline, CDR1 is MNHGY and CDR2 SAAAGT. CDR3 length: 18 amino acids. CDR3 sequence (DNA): TGTGCCAGCAGTTACTCACCTCTTACCGTGGCGGCAGGAAACACCATATATTTT. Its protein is CASSYSPLTVAAGNTIYF.

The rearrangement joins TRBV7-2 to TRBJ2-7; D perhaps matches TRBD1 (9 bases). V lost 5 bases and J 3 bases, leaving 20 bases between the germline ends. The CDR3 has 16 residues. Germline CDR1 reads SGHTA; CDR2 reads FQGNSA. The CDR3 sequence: CASSRGGPGQGYEQYF. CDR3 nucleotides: TGTGCCAGCAGCCGGGGGGGCCCGGGACAGGGCTACGAGCAGTACTTC.

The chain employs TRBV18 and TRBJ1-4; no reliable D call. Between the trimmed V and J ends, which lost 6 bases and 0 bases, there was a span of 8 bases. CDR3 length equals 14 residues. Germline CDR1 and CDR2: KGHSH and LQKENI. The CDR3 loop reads CASSVGTTNEKLFF. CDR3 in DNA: TGTGCCAGCTCCGTCGGGACAACTAATGAAAAACTGTTTTTT.

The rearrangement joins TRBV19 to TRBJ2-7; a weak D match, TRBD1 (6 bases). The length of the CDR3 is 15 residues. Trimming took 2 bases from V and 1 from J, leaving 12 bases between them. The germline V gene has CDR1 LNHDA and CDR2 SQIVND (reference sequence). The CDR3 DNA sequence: TGTGCCAGTAGTATAAGTATAGACAGGTCCTACGAGCAGTACTTC. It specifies CASSISIDRSYEQYF. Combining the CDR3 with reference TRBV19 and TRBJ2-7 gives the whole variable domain DGGITQSPKYLFRKEGQNVTLSCEQNLNHDAMYWYRQDPGQGLRLIYYSQIVNDFQKGDIAEGYSVSREKKESFPLTVTSAQKNPTAFYLCASSISIDRSYEQYFGPGTRLTVT.

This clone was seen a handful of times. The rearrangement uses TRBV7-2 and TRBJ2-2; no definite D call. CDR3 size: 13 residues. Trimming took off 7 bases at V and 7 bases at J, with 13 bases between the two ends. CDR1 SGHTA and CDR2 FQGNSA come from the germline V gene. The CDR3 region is CASNWSRGGELFF. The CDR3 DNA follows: TGTGCCAGCAACTGGTCCCGCGGCGGGGAGCTGTTTTTT.

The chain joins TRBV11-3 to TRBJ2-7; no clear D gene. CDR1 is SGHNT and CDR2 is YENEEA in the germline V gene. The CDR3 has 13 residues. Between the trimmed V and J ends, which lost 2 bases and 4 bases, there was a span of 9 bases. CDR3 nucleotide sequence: TGTGCCAGCAGCTTAAACAGCTATTACGAGCAGTACTTC. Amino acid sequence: CASSLNSYYEQYF.

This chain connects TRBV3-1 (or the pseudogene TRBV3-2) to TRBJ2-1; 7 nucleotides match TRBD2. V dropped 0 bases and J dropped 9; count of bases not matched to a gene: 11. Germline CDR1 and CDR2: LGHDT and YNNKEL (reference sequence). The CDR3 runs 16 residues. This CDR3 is CASSQDRAGRGGEQFF. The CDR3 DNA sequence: TGTGCCAGCAGCCAAGATCGAGCGGGAAGGGGAGGTGAGCAGTTCTTC.

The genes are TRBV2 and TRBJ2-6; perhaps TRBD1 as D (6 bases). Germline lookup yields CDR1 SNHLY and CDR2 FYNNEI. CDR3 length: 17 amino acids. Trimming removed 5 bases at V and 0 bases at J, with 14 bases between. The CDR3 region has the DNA TGTGCCAGCAGTCCGGGACAACTCTCCTCTGGGGCCAACGTCCTGACTTTC. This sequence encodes CASSPGQLSSGANVLTF.

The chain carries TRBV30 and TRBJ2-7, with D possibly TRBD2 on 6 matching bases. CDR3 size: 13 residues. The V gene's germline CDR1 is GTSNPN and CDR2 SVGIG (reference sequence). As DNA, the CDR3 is TGTTTACGGGGGAACTCCTCGACCAACGAGCAGTACTTC. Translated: CLRGNSSTNEQYF.